This T cell receptor (beta chain) comes out of a study of blood T cell repertoires in COVID-19. About the study: The analysed material was cDNA or gDNA that came from T cells, B-cell-depleted T cells, or PBMCs.

V was cut by 2 bases and J by 3 bases, with 17 bases left in between. Per the germline V gene, CDR1 is LNHDA and CDR2 is SQIVND (reference sequence). The length of the CDR3 is 17 residues. Authors' processing steps: Scientists estimated how many nucleated cells there were by amplifying reference gene primers. Sequenced by immunoSEQ multiplex PCR; TCRdb stores in-frame clones only, minus some. That table supplies the V and J calls and clone size; D and trimming were determined from the DNA. The data contain roughly 39,000 clones, 85% to 90% of them seen just once; the ten biggest clones take up approximately 4.1%.

This receptor was taken from a man aged 60 to 69 with acute or convalescent COVID-19. The rearrangement uses TRBV19 and TRBJ1-5, with a possible D match to TRBD1 (6 bases). What was sequenced was peripheral blood. CDR3 loop: CASSILIGQIPNQPQHF. The CDR3 DNA reads TGTGCCAGTAGTATATTGATCGGACAGATTCCCAATCAGCCCCAGCATTTT.